A single sample is the source of the 10 T cell receptor beta chains below, sequenced in a study of glioma-infiltrating T cells after dendritic cell vaccination. Time point meaning: after dendritic cell vaccination, including at tumor progression/relapse. TCRdb keeps only in-frame clones here, not all; method: immunoSEQ multiplex PCR. This sample has about 50,000 clones, with over 65% found just once. The sequencing here drew on blood, taken after dendritic cell vaccination. The source of these receptors is a human donor with glioblastoma.

The chain carries TRBV6-5 and TRBJ1-1; 7 bases agree with TRBD1. From germline, CDR1 is MNHEY and CDR2 SVGAGI. J lost 4 bases, V lost 6 bases, and 8 bases had no gene match. This CDR3 contains 14 residues. The CDR3 spells CASRAGTVSTEAFF. Here the CDR3 DNA reads TGTGCCAGCAGGGCCGGGACAGTGAGCACTGAAGCTTTCTTT.

This clone was picked up a small number of times. The V call is TRBV6-1, the J call TRBJ1-4; 9 bases match TRBD1. In germline, CDR1 is MNHNS, CDR2 SASEGT. This CDR3 has 15 residues. The junction had 13 bases not matched to a gene; V was cut back by 10 bases and J by 7 bases. This CDR3 is CATGLSPGQGEKLFF. The DNA of the CDR3 is TGTGCCACCGGCCTCTCCCCGGGACAGGGTGAAAAACTGTTTTTT.

The gene calls are TRBV6-5 and TRBJ2-5; 10 bases fit TRBD2. Losses at the gene ends were 0 bases for V and 7 bases for J; bases not matched to a gene: 8. This CDR3 spans 16 amino acids. The V gene's germline CDR1 is MNHEY and CDR2 SVGAGI. As DNA, the CDR3 is TGTGCCAGCAGTTACTCGTTAGCGGGGGGCCTAGGGACCCAGTACTTC. Its protein product is CASSYSLAGGLGTQYF.

This chain connects TRBV7-9 to TRBJ2-7, with 8 nucleotides matching TRBD1. CDR3 size: 15 residues. Trimming cost V 5 bases and J 3 bases; bases outside gene matches: 9. The V gene's germline CDR1 is SEHNR and CDR2 FQNEAQ (reference sequence). CDR3 DNA sequence: TGTGCCAGCAGCGGCTCCGGGACAGGCCTCTACGAGCAGTACTTC. This translates into CASSGSGTGLYEQYF.

V usage is TRBV18 and J usage is TRBJ1-2; no reliable D call. V lost 1 base to trimming and J lost 3 bases, with 15 bases between them. Germline loops: CDR1 KGHSH, CDR2 LQKENI. CDR3 size: 16 residues. CDR3: CASSPRAGERYYGYTF. For the CDR3, the DNA is TGTGCCAGCTCACCACGGGCAGGCGAACGATACTATGGCTACACCTTC. Complete variable domain (other parts from reference TRBV18 and TRBJ1-2): NAGVMQNPRHLVRRRGQEARLRCSPMKGHSHVYWYRQLPEEGLKFMVYLQKENIIDESGMPKERFSAEFPKEGPSILRIQQVVRGDSAAYFCASSPRAGERYYGYTFGSGTRLTVV.

The chain recombines TRBV4-1 with TRBJ2-5; no firm D call. With 0 bases removed from V and 5 bases from J, the gap between germline ends came to 7 bases. The germline CDR1 and CDR2 sequences are MGHRA and YSYEKL. The CDR3 is 13 amino acids. The CDR3 protein is CASSQETQETQYF. The DNA of the CDR3 is TGCGCCAGCAGCCAAGAAACCCAGGAGACCCAGTACTTC.

The DNA for the CDR3 is TGTGCCAGCAGCTTAGCCGGGGGGGCCGCCTACGAGCAGTACTTC. This translates into CASSLAGGAAYEQYF. This chain connects TRBV7-8 to TRBJ2-7; TRBD2 agrees at 8 bases. V gave up 0 bases and J gave up 2 bases; unmatched junction bases: 3. CDR1 is SGHVS and CDR2 is FQNEAQ in the germline V gene. This CDR3 contains 15 residues.

As regards this clone: Mismatch with germline at one junction end may stem from a read error. This chain links TRBV6-1 with TRBJ2-7; 7 bases map to TRBD1. There are 13 residues in the CDR3. The V gene's germline CDR1 is MNHNS and CDR2 SASEGT. CDR3 residues: CASSEGQVYEQYF. The CDR3 region has the DNA TGTGCCAGCAGCGAAGGACAGGTCTACGAGCAGTACTTC.

This chain joins TRBV5-5 and TRBJ1-2; TRBD1 matches 11 bases. Germline V CDR1 and CDR2: SGHKS, YYEKEE (reference sequence). The ends lost 4 bases at V and 3 bases at J; junction bases unmatched: 5. The CDR3 totals 15 residues. Here the CDR3 reads CASSKPGQGDYGYTF. The DNA for the CDR3 is TGTGCCAGCAGCAAGCCGGGACAGGGGGACTATGGCTACACCTTC. Looking up the rest from reference TRBV5-5 and TRBJ1-2 gives the full variable domain: DAGVTQSPTHLIKTRGQQVTLRCSPISGHKSVSWYQQVLGQGPQFIFQYYEKEERGRGNFPDRFSARQFPNYSSELNVNALLLGDSALYLCASSKPGQGDYGYTFGSGTRLTVV.

This clone was picked up a small number of times. J is TRBJ2-2 and V is TRBV27; no firm D call. The germline CDR1 and CDR2 sequences are MNHEY and SMNVEV (reference sequence). CDR3 length equals 14 residues. V was clipped by 2 bases and J by 4 bases, with 8 bases between them. Here the CDR3 reads CASSLAGSTGELFF. In nucleotides, the CDR3 is TGTGCCAGCAGTTTAGCCGGTAGCACCGGGGAGCTGTTTTTT.